The T cell receptor (beta chain) under discussion was sequenced for a study of T cell responses to AZD1222 COVID-19 vaccine. Study-wide findings and caveats: Seropositive AZD1222 recipients at baseline numbered only five or six. Females made up more of the donors, who were largely white British, and clonal diversity may have come out too low.

Details on this clone: As yet, its antigen is unknown.

TCRdb's copy holds only in-frame clones and misses some; the assay was immunoSEQ multiplex PCR. The data show some 91,000 clones, approximately 90% seen once. V lost 2 bases to trimming and J lost 4 bases; unmatched junction nucleotides: 13. The CDR3 sequence is 18 residues long. Germline V CDR1 and CDR2: SGDLS, YYNGEE. V gene TRBV9 combines with J gene TRBJ2-3, with 10 bases identical to TRBD1. The sequence was collected from an adult in good health. The material sequenced was peripheral blood, taken on day 0 of AZD1222 vaccination. CDR3 bases: TGTGCCAGCAGCGTTAGAGATGACAGGGGGCGCTTCGCAGATACGCAGTATTTT. It yields the protein CASSVRDDRGRFADTQYF.